Below, 14 T cell receptor beta chains from the same sample are listed, as sequenced in a study of beta chain features in type 1 diabetes. Notes on the study in general: Type 1 diabetes patients had moderately but significantly shorter TCRB CDR3s in all four CD4+ subsets.

Isolated RNA was reverse transcribed in full, so expressed TCRB transcripts were sequenced. Sequenced by immunoSEQ multiplex PCR; TCRdb stores in-frame clones only, minus some. The sample lists approximately 730,000 clones, roughly 13% seen once, with approximately 0.021% in the top ten. No cognate antigen is known for these TCRs. Sequenced material: naive CD4+ T cells from blood. These receptor sequences come from a man aged 18 to 29 with type 1 diabetes.

This chain joins TRBV7-2 and TRBJ2-1, with D unclear. Germline V gives CDR1 SGHTA, CDR2 FQGNSA. The germline V and J ends were trimmed by 1 base and 7 bases, with 14 bases remaining between them. The length of the CDR3 is 15 residues. The chain's CDR3 is CASSLVGQLGNEQFF. The CDR3, as DNA: TGTGCCAGCAGCTTAGTTGGGCAATTGGGGAATGAGCAGTTCTTC.

This clone has more than one count but fewer than ten. This chain links TRBV15 with TRBJ1-3; D perhaps matches TRBD1 (5 bases). Germline V gives CDR1 LNHNV, CDR2 YYDKDF (reference sequence). This CDR3 comprises 16 residues. V shed 0 bases and J shed 0 bases, with 9 bases lying between them. The CDR3 DNA reads TGTGCCACCAGCAGAGATCCGGGGGTCTCTGGAAACACCATATATTTT. Translating it yields CATSRDPGVSGNTIYF.

V is TRBV13 and J is TRBJ2-3, with 7 positions matching TRBD1. Germline-derived CDR1 and CDR2 are PRHDT and FYEKMQ (reference sequence). The length of the CDR3 is 16 residues. V trimming: 5 bases; J trimming: 4 bases; junction bases outside the gene matches: 12. CDR3 sequence: CASSPSRGLLADTQYF. The CDR3 coding sequence is TGTGCCAGCAGCCCCTCGAGGGGGCTGTTAGCAGATACGCAGTATTTT.

This clone was observed once. The rearrangement links TRBV9 to TRBJ1-6, with D unresolved. The CDR3 runs 16 residues. CDR1 is SGDLS and CDR2 is YYNGEE in the germline V gene. With 4 bases removed from V and 5 bases from J, the gap between germline ends came to 16 bases. The CDR3 DNA reads TGTGCCAGCAGCCTATACGACCGGGATAATAATTCACCCCTCCACTTT. Protein product: CASSLYDRDNNSPLHF.

V usage is TRBV30 and J usage is TRBJ2-1, with TRBD2 matching 11 bases. This CDR3 is built from 14 residues. Unmatched junction bases numbered 2, after V lost 1 base and J lost 6 bases. CDR1 and CDR2 (germline): GTSNPN, SVGIG (reference sequence). This CDR3 is CAWSATSGGNEQFF. Written as DNA, the CDR3 is TGTGCCTGGAGTGCAACTAGCGGGGGCAATGAGCAGTTCTTC.

This clone was recorded once. The J gene is TRBJ2-7, the V gene TRBV19; 10 bases map to TRBD1. Germline CDR1 and CDR2: LNHDA and SQIVND (reference sequence). The J segment lost 5 bases and the V segment lost 4 bases, leaving 11 bases of the junction unmatched. This CDR3 contains 16 residues. CDR3 nucleotides: TGTGCCAGTAGTAAGGGGACGGGACAGGGGCTGCACGAGCAGTACTTC. It encodes CASSKGTGQGLHEQYF.

This clone was seen a few times. V gene TRBV5-4 combines with J gene TRBJ1-2; a possible D gene is TRBD1 (5 bases). V lost 4 bases and J lost 4, with 11 bases in between. Germline loops: CDR1 SGHNT, CDR2 YYREEE (reference sequence). There are 13 residues in the CDR3. CDR3 DNA sequence: TGTGCCAGCAGCCCTCGGCAGGGCTATGGCTACACCTTC. Translation: CASSPRQGYGYTF.

This clone was seen only a few times. The chain carries TRBV6-1 and TRBJ1-5; weak D call: TRBD1 (6 bases). This CDR3 contains 14 residues. CDR1 and CDR2 from the germline V gene are MNHNS and SASEGT. The V end lost 4 bases, the J end lost 9 bases, and 16 bases lay between the germline ends. The CDR3 DNA follows: TGTGCCAGCAGTGGGGGACAAGGCGGAGGGCCCCAGCATTTT. Protein sequence: CASSGGQGGGPQHF.

V usage is TRBV5-1 and J usage is TRBJ2-3; D may be TRBD2 (6 bases). Trimming removed 4 bases at V and 2 bases at J, with 11 bases between. CDR3 length equals 14 residues. Germline V lookup: CDR1 SGHRS, CDR2 YFSETQ. The CDR3 reads CASSLGGLTDTQYF. Written as DNA, the CDR3 is TGCGCCAGCAGCCTAGGAGGGCTCACAGATACGCAGTATTTT.

Concerning this clone: The sample carries other DNA sequences with the same CDR3. The chain uses TRBV9 and TRBJ1-1; a weak D match, TRBD1 (5 bases). Germline V gives CDR1 SGDLS, CDR2 YYNGEE. The CDR3 contains 13 residues. The V end lost 2 bases, the J end lost 4 bases, and 9 bases lay between the germline ends. CDR3 nucleotide sequence: TGTGCCAGCAGCGTTGGGGGGACCACTGAAGCTTTCTTT. Residues: CASSVGGTTEAFF.

This clone was counted a few times. The chain has TRBV7-9 and TRBJ2-1; TRBD1 matches 7 bases. This CDR3 spans 16 amino acids. Germline CDR1 is SEHNR and CDR2 is FQNEAQ (reference sequence). J was trimmed by 3 bases and V by 3 bases; bases with no gene match: 8. CDR3 nucleotide sequence: TGTGCCAGCAGCTTCGGGCAGGGGGTAAGCTACAATGAGCAGTTCTTC. It specifies CASSFGQGVSYNEQFF.

In its sample, this clone was seen a few times. The V and J genes are TRBV11-2 and TRBJ2-5, with D possibly TRBD2 on 5 matching bases. Trimming pared 1 base from V and 4 bases from J, leaving 13 bases between. This CDR3 is built from 15 residues. Per germline, CDR1 SGHAT and CDR2 FQNNGV. CDR3: CASSLARPSRETQYF. The CDR3 nucleotides are TGTGCCAGCAGCTTAGCTCGGCCTAGCAGAGAGACCCAGTACTTC.

The chain recombines TRBV6-5 with TRBJ1-4, with D hard to call. V lost 2 bases to trimming and J lost 0 bases, with 10 bases between them. CDR1 is MNHEY, CDR2 SVGAGI, per germline. The CDR3 runs 16 residues. The CDR3 here is CASSYANPATNEKLFF. CDR3 nucleotides: TGTGCCAGCAGTTACGCGAACCCTGCAACTAATGAAAAACTGTTTTTT.

The gene calls are TRBV5-1 and TRBJ1-2; TRBD1 matches at 8 bases. The CDR3 sequence is 18 residues long. The J segment lost 4 bases and the V segment lost 0 bases, leaving 14 bases of the junction unmatched. Germline V CDR1 and CDR2: SGHRS, YFSETQ. Here the CDR3 reads CASSLASGSGDRGYGYTF. The CDR3 DNA is TGCGCCAGCAGCTTGGCGTCCGGTTCGGGCGACAGGGGCTATGGCTACACCTTC.